Presented here are 16 T cell receptor delta chains from one specimen sequenced in a study of gamma delta lymphoproliferative disorders and STAT genes. Genomic DNA from isolated PBMCs served as the sequencing template. TCRdb re-called the multiplex PCR reads using CATT. The sample has 1,200 or so delta-chain clones, 1.9% seen once. The sample comprised blood. These TCRs come from a human donor in good health.

A word on this clone: Given a far larger clone just one base away, this is likely a sequencing read error. The V and J genes are TRDV1 and TRDJ1; 12 positions agree with TRDD3. Germline CDR1 and CDR2: TSWWSYY and QGS. After removal of 3 bases from V and 4 bases from J, the junction contained 21 bases not matched to a gene. This CDR3 is built from 21 residues. In DNA, the CDR3 is TGTGCTCTTGGGGACGACTTCCTACCCTCTTACTGGGGGATACTTGTCGATAAACTCATCTTT. Translated, it gives CALGDDFLPSYWGILVDKLIF.

This clone was observed a handful of times. TCRdb's listed protein matches a much larger clone and diverges from this DNA's translation at residue 13, likely through a read error; the protein shown comes from the DNA. Additional DNA sequences in this sample encode the identical CDR3. The chain is built from TRDV1 and TRDJ2; D tentatively reads TRDD1 or TRDD2 (7 bases each). The germline V gene has CDR1 TSWWSYY and CDR2 QGS. The length of the CDR3 is 19 residues. DNA of the CDR3: TGTGCCCTTGGGGAAATAGCCTTCCTTCATGTACTGGAGAGGGCACAACTCTTCTTT. Its translation: CALGEIAFLHVLERAQLFF.

Remarks on this clone: The protein TCRdb gives is from a much larger clone and does not agree with this DNA's translation at residue 13, likely a read error; the protein shown here comes from the DNA. The rearrangement joins TRDV2 to TRDJ2; unclear D gene. This CDR3 is 15 amino acids long. Germline assignment: CDR1 GEAIGNYY and CDR2 EKD. CDR3 sequence reads: CACDTVGSLTAQPFF. CDR3 nucleotides: TGTGCCTGTGACACCGTCGGGTCCCTGACAGCACAACCCTTCTTT.

This clone was observed a few times. TCRdb's protein for this DNA is that of a much larger clone and differs from the translation at residue 5, likely a read error; the protein shown is the DNA translation. The rearrangement links TRDV1 to TRDJ2; possibly TRDD2 or TRDD3 for D (7 bases each). Germline CDR1 is TSWWSYY and CDR2 is QGS. This CDR3 comprises 19 residues. The V end lost 4 bases, the J end lost 8 bases, and 29 bases lay between the germline ends. CDR3 DNA sequence: TGTGCTCTTGGGGGAATAGCCTTCCTTCATGTACTGGGGAGGGCACAACTCTTCTTT. Its translation is CALGGIAFLHVLGRAQLFF.

This clone was counted many times. A far larger clone is only one base removed, so a read error is likely. The same CDR3 is also encoded by other DNA sequences in this sample. V usage is TRDV1 and J usage is TRDJ1; 12 bases match TRDD3. Germline CDR1 reads TSWWSYY; CDR2 reads QGS. There are 17 residues in the CDR3. The chain's CDR3 is CALGDDLPLLGDTGLIF. The CDR3 DNA is TGTGCCCTTGGGGATGACCTTCCCCTACTGGGGGATACTGGGCTCATCTTT.

To note about this clone: The protein held in TCRdb is that of a much larger clone and does not match this DNA's translation at residue 18, likely because of a read error; the protein shown is translated from the DNA. This chain connects TRDV1 to TRDJ1; 12 nucleotides match TRDD3. V was clipped by 4 bases and J by 6 bases; unmatched bases: 30. The CDR3 runs to 23 residues. Germline V lookup: CDR1 TSWWSYY, CDR2 QGS. The CDR3, as DNA: TGTGCTCTTGGGGTCCAATCTTCCTCTACGCGGGTCTGGGGGATACGAGGGCGAAATAAACTCATCTTT. Its protein product is CALGVQSSSTRVWGIRGRNKLIF.

Remarks on this clone: TCRdb lists the protein of a much larger clone for this DNA, which differs at residue 15, so this is likely a read error; the protein given here is translated from the DNA itself. The chain couples TRDV2 to TRDJ1; TRDD3 matches 8 bases. Trimming removed 5 bases from V and 4 bases from J; junction bases left unmatched: 26. Germline CDR1 GEAIGNYY, CDR2 EKD. This CDR3 is 20 amino acids long. The CDR3 nucleotides are TGTGCCTGTGTACCGCTCCCTCCTCTGGGGGACCAAGTCACCATCGATAAACTCATCTTT. Translated, it gives CACVPLPPLGDQVTIDKLIF.

This clone occurred a few times. Given a far larger clone just one base away, this is likely a sequencing read error. The same CDR3 is also encoded by other DNA sequences in this sample. This chain joins TRDV2 and TRDJ1; D is unresolved. Germline V gives CDR1 GEAIGNYY, CDR2 EKD. CDR3 length: 17 amino acids. CDR3: CACDTVGTESNTDKLIF. The CDR3, as DNA: TGTGCCTGTGACACCGTAGGGACCGAATCCAACACCGATAAACTCATCTTC.

The table lists this clone with many counts. This DNA translates differently at residue 11 from the TCRdb protein, which is that of a much larger clone; a read error is likely, and the protein shown is the DNA's own translation. J is TRDJ1 and V is TRDV2; 8 bases match TRDD3. Germline CDR1 is GEAIGNYY and CDR2 is EKD. Losses at the gene ends were 0 bases for V and 4 bases for J; bases not matched to a gene: 9. This CDR3 contains 16 residues. The CDR3 is CACDTLGDRWVDKLIF. CDR3 sequence (DNA): TGTGCCTGTGACACCTTGGGGGATCGGTGGGTCGATAAACTCATCTTT.

This clone was seen many times. The amino acid sequence in TCRdb belongs to a much larger clone and departs from this DNA's translation at residue 3, likely a sequencing read error; the sequence shown is translated from the DNA. The V and J genes are TRDV2 and TRDJ1, with 8 bases fitting TRDD3. This CDR3 has 16 residues. Germline V gives CDR1 GEAIGNYY, CDR2 EKD. The CDR3: CARDTLGDRWADKLIF. CDR3 nucleotide sequence: TGTGCCCGTGACACCTTGGGGGATCGGTGGGCCGATAAACTCATCTTT.

A few counts support this clone. The protein that TCRdb holds for this DNA derives from a much larger clone and differs from the translated DNA at residue 13, which likely indicates a read error; the protein shown here is translated from the DNA. The V and J genes are TRDV2 and TRDJ1; 10 nucleotides line up with TRDD3. Trimming at V came to 2 bases and at J to 1 base, leaving 12 bases not matched to a gene. The CDR3 extends over 18 amino acids. Germline V CDR1 and CDR2: GEAIGNYY, EKD. The CDR3 DNA sequence: TGTGCCTGTGACAAACTTACTGGGGGATCTCAGCTCACCGATAAACTCATCTTT. It specifies CACDKLTGGSQLTDKLIF.

In this sample, this clone turned up a few times. TCRdb's entry gives the protein of a much larger clone, which mismatches this DNA's translation at residue 10, likely from a read error; the protein reported here is translated from the DNA. The chain uses TRDV2 and TRDJ1; possible D gene TRDD3, 6 bases. The germline V gene encodes CDR1 GEAIGNYY and CDR2 EKD. The length of the CDR3 is 17 residues. Trimming pared 3 bases from V and 0 bases from J, leaving 19 bases between. CDR3 sequence reads: CACDDMGGGHHTDKLIF. CDR3 nucleotide sequence: TGTGCCTGTGACGACATGGGTGGGGGTCACCACACCGATAAACTCATCTTT.

About this clone itself: The protein TCRdb lists belongs to a much larger clone and differs from this DNA's translation at residue 12, which points to a read error; the protein shown is made from the DNA. The gene calls are TRDV2 and TRDJ1; 8 bases align to TRDD3. Germline CDR1 is GEAIGNYY and CDR2 is EKD. The CDR3 totals 20 residues. J gave up 1 base and V 5 bases, and 23 bases lay outside the gene matches. CDR3 loop: CACVPLPPLGDEVTTDKLIF. As DNA, the CDR3 is TGTGCCTGTGTACCGCTCCCTCCTCTGGGGGACGAAGTCACCACCGATAAACTCATCTTT.

As regards this clone: One base separates it from a far larger clone, so it is likely a read error. Because the CDR3's place on the DNA is in doubt, the DNA is left out and the CDR3 is given as listed by TCRdb. Other DNA sequences in this sample translate to the same CDR3. The chain recombines TRDV2 with TRDJ1; no check of the table's D call, TRDD3, against the DNA was made. The CDR3 numbers 16 amino acids, ends counted. Per the germline V gene, CDR1 is GEAIGNYY and CDR2 is EKD. CDR3 sequence: CACDTVGGGNTDKLIF.

As regards this clone: A read error likely explains this, since a far larger clone differs by one base. Other DNA sequences in this specimen translate into the identical CDR3. The V call is TRDV1, the J call TRDJ1; D not certain. CDR3 length: 18 amino acids. V lost 0 bases and J 3 bases, leaving 20 bases between the germline ends. Per the germline V gene, CDR1 is TSWWSYY and CDR2 is QGS. The CDR3 is CALGELGPKCFTSDKLIF. CDR3 DNA sequence: TGTGCTCTTGGGGAACTGGGTCCAAAATGCTTCACTTCCGATAAACTCATCTTT.

This clone occurred a few times. A far larger clone lies a single base away; this is likely a read error. Other DNA sequences in the sample encode the same CDR3. J is TRDJ1 and V is TRDV2, with 10 bases fitting TRDD3. The CDR3 totals 18 residues. Per the germline V gene, CDR1 is GEAIGNYY and CDR2 is EKD. The CDR3 DNA reads TGTGCCTGTGACACCGTCGGGGGGGATACGAAGTACACCGATAAGCTCATCTTT. This translates into CACDTVGGDTKYTDKLIF.